This T cell receptor (beta chain) was captured in a study of cytomegalovirus exposure and HLA in healthy donors. While the first cohort had around 700 subjects, the donors belonged to the separate validation cohort of more than 95 subjects. About this clone itself: As yet, its antigen is unknown.

In germline, CDR1 is MDHEN, CDR2 SYDVKM. Trimming removed 3 bases at V and 0 bases at J, with 15 bases between. The CDR3 is 16 amino acids. Clones were read by immunoSEQ multiplex PCR, and TCRdb kept only the in-frame ones, dropping some. The table has 200,000 to 250,000 clones, 90% to 95% seen once; the top ten hold approximately 1.1%. Overall study results and limits: CMV antigen specificity of a few CMV-associated chains was confirmed in vitro. High sensitivity and specificity were reportedly achieved when the classifier diagnosed cytomegalovirus status.

This receptor was obtained from a woman younger than 35 in good health and CMV-seronegative. J is TRBJ2-7 and V is TRBV28, with a tentative D call TRBD2 (5 bases). The sample consisted of PBMCs. CDR3 sequence: CASSFMLARSSYEQYF. For the CDR3, the DNA is TGTGCCAGCAGTTTTATGCTAGCCCGGAGCTCCTACGAGCAGTACTTC.